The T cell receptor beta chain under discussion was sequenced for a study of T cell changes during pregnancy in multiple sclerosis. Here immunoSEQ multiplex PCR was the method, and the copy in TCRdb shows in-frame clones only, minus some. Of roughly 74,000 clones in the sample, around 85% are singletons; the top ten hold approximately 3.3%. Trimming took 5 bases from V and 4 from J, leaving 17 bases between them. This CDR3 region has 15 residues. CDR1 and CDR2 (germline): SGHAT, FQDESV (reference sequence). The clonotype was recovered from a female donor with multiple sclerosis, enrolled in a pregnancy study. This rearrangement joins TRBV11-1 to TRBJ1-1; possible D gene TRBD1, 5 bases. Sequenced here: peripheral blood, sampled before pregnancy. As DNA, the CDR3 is TGTGCCAGCAGCACTACTCAGGGCTTCGGCACTGAAGCTTTCTTT. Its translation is CASSTTQGFGTEAFF.